These 18 T cell receptor beta chains originate from one sample sequenced in a study of control samples from healthy donors and cancer patients. Only in-frame clones appear in the TCRdb table, and some are missing; sequencing was by immunoSEQ multiplex PCR. The sample has under 80,000 clones, over 85% seen once; the top ten hold around 1.3%. Sequenced material: PBMCs. The source of these receptors is a woman in her thirties or forties with lung cancer.

The J gene is TRBJ1-2, the V gene TRBV5-5; TRBD1 is a possible D gene (5 bases). CDR1 and CDR2 (germline): SGHKS, YYEKEE (reference sequence). The ends were cut back, 0 bases at V and 6 bases at J, with 6 bases in the middle. The CDR3 covers 12 residues. CDR3 in DNA: TGTGCCAGCAGCTTGGGACAGAATGGCTACACCTTC. It translates to CASSLGQNGYTF.

The rearrangement links TRBV7-6 to TRBJ2-7, with D unresolved. Germline CDR1 and CDR2: SGHVS and FNYEAQ. This CDR3 contains 13 residues. Trimming stripped 0 bases from V and 2 bases from J, with 5 bases between. The DNA for the CDR3 is TGTGCCAGCAGCTTAGCCCCGACCTACGAGCAGTACTTC. This sequence encodes CASSLAPTYEQYF.

The V and J genes are TRBV27 and TRBJ2-1, with D possibly being TRBD2 (6 bases). V was shortened by 3 bases and J by 7 bases, with 13 bases between the two germline ends. The CDR3 is 14 amino acids. Per germline, CDR1 MNHEY and CDR2 SMNVEV (reference sequence). The DNA of the CDR3 is TGTGCCAGCAGTTTGGGGGGATCGGGAAATGAGCAGTTCTTC. This translates into CASSLGGSGNEQFF.

The chain has TRBV27 and TRBJ1-5; D ambiguous. The length of the CDR3 is 13 residues. Per germline, CDR1 MNHEY and CDR2 SMNVEV (reference sequence). Deletions cut 2 bases from V and 5 bases from J, with 7 bases between. The CDR3 protein is CASSLTGDQPQHF. The CDR3 DNA follows: TGTGCCAGCAGTTTAACCGGGGATCAGCCCCAGCATTTT.

The table lists this clone with a few counts. The sample contains more than one DNA sequence encoding this CDR3. The chain links TRBV9 to TRBJ2-5, with TRBD1 as a possible D gene (6 bases). Germline CDR1 is SGDLS and CDR2 is YYNGEE. CDR3 length equals 14 residues. V was clipped by 0 bases and J by 1 base, with 7 bases between them. Here the CDR3 DNA reads TGTGCCAGCAGCGTAGGGACAGTCCAAGAGACCCAGTACTTC. Amino acids: CASSVGTVQETQYF.

The chain carries TRBV28 and TRBJ2-7, with D maybe TRBD2 (5 bases). The CDR3 is 12 residues long. The germline gives CDR1 MDHEN, CDR2 SYDVKM. V was shortened by 2 bases and J by 3 bases, with 5 bases between the two germline ends. The CDR3 loop is CASSLEGYEQYF. The CDR3 bases are TGTGCCAGCAGTTTAGAGGGCTACGAGCAGTACTTC.

This rearrangement joins TRBV10-3 to TRBJ1-2; the D is unclear. Trimming shortened V by 7 bases and J by 8 bases, and 11 bases separated the two germline ends. CDR3 length: 11 residues. The germline V gene encodes CDR1 ENHRY and CDR2 SYGVKD. CDR3 amino acids: CAITTGWGYTF. The CDR3 DNA follows: TGTGCCATCACCACGGGGTGGGGCTACACCTTC.

The chain links TRBV11-2 to TRBJ2-5; D perhaps matches TRBD2 (6 bases). The V end was cut by 4 bases, the J end by 5 bases, with 14 bases between. CDR1 is SGHAT, CDR2 FQNNGV, per germline. This CDR3 comprises 14 residues. The CDR3 DNA is TGTGCCAGCAGCTCAAGCGCGGGGACGGAGACCCAGTACTTC. Translated, it gives CASSSSAGTETQYF.

The chain recombines TRBV6-5 with TRBJ1-2; 10 bases agree with TRBD1. Germline CDR1 and CDR2: MNHEY and SVGAGI. The CDR3 loop spans 14 amino acids. With V trimmed by 5 bases and J by 5 bases, 5 bases remained unmatched. The CDR3, as DNA: TGTGCCAGCAGTAAGGACAGGGGGAAGTATGGCTACACCTTC. This codes for CASSKDRGKYGYTF.

A word on this clone: Germline is not matched at one junction end, which may reflect a read error. This chain joins TRBV6-5 and TRBJ1-3, with 7 bases that match TRBD1. CDR1 is MNHEY, CDR2 SVGAGI, per germline. The CDR3 is 15 residues long. The CDR3: CASSAQTGRGNTIYF. The CDR3 DNA follows: TGCGCCAGCAGCGCCCAGACAGGGCGAGGAAACACCATATATTTT.

V gene TRBV2 combines with J gene TRBJ2-2, with D perhaps matching TRBD1 (6 bases). V lost 6 bases and J 0 bases, leaving 11 bases between the germline ends. This CDR3 has 15 amino acids. The germline CDR1 and CDR2 sequences are SNHLY and FYNNEI. The CDR3 bases are TGTGCCAGCAGACAGGGTCCTCCGAACACCGGGGAGCTGTTTTTT. As protein: CASRQGPPNTGELFF.

V gene TRBV7-3 combines with J gene TRBJ1-1, with TRBD1 as a possible D gene (5 bases). V lost 1 base to trimming and J lost 1 base, with 16 bases between them. The CDR3 loop spans 17 amino acids. Germline CDR1 is SGHTA and CDR2 is FQGTGA. This CDR3 reads CASSLNSGPGRNTEAFF. DNA of the CDR3: TGTGCCAGCAGCTTAAACAGTGGGCCAGGGAGGAACACTGAAGCTTTCTTT.

The rearrangement joins TRBV12-3 or TRBV12-4 to TRBJ1-1; D call uncertain. The V end lost 6 bases, the J end lost 1 base, and 9 bases lay between the germline ends. The CDR3 has 13 amino acids. The CDR3 loop is CASSLAGNTEAFF. Here the CDR3 DNA reads TGTGCCAGCAGCCTGGCAGGGAACACTGAAGCTTTCTTT.

V gene TRBV6-5 combines with J gene TRBJ1-2; 8 bases map to TRBD1. This CDR3 is 13 amino acids long. The germline V gene encodes CDR1 MNHEY and CDR2 SVGAGI. J gave up 8 bases and V 6 bases, and 8 bases lay outside the gene matches. The CDR3 reads CASSDDDRGGYTF. Written as DNA, the CDR3 is TGTGCCAGCAGCGACGATGACAGGGGCGGCTACACCTTC.

CDR3 DNA sequence: TGCAGCGTCCAAACGGACAATAATCAGCCCCAGCATTTT. Amino acids: CSVQTDNNQPQHF. J is TRBJ1-5 and V is TRBV29-1; possible D gene TRBD1, 5 bases. Trimming pared 6 bases from V and 4 bases from J, leaving 13 bases between. The germline V gene has CDR1 SQVTM and CDR2 ANQGSEA. The CDR3 is made up of 13 amino acids.

This clone was picked up a small number of times. The J gene is TRBJ2-5, the V gene TRBV19; D ambiguous. The CDR3 covers 13 residues. Germline CDR1 and CDR2: LNHDA and SQIVND (reference sequence). The V gene lost 5 bases and the J gene lost 5 bases, with 12 bases spanning the gap. The CDR3 loop is CASSVRRSETQYF. The CDR3 DNA reads TGTGCCAGTAGTGTGCGTCGGTCTGAGACCCAGTACTTC.

The rearrangement uses TRBV29-1 and TRBJ2-1, with D hard to call. CDR1 SQVTM and CDR2 ANQGSEA come from the germline V gene. With 3 bases removed from V and 10 bases from J, the gap between germline ends came to 13 bases. The CDR3 is 12 residues long. The CDR3: CSVDIGSGEQFF. CDR3 coding DNA: TGCAGCGTTGACATCGGCTCCGGGGAGCAGTTCTTC.

This chain uses TRBV18 with TRBJ1-6; D remains ambiguous. From germline, CDR1 is KGHSH and CDR2 LQKENI. CDR3 length: 15 residues. V was pared by 5 bases and J by 4 bases, with 12 bases between. CDR3 region: CASSEGRGYNSPLHF. As DNA, the CDR3 is TGTGCCAGCTCAGAAGGACGGGGTTATAATTCACCCCTCCACTTT.